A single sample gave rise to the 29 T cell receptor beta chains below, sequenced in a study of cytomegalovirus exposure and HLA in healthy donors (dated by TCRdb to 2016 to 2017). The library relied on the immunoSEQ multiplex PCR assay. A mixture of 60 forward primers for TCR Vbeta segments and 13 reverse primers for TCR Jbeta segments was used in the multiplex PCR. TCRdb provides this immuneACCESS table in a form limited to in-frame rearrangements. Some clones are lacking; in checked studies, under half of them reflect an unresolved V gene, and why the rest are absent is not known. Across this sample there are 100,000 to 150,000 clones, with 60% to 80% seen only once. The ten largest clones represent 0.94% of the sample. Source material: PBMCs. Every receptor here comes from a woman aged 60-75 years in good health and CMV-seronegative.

The CDR3 here is CASSSTRRGSYNEQFF. The CDR3 DNA reads as TGTGCCAGCAGCTCCACTCGAAGAGGGTCCTACAATGAGCAGTTCTTC. The genes are TRBV9 and TRBJ2-1, with D possibly matching TRBD2 (5 bases). V dropped 4 bases and J dropped 1 base, with 15 bases sitting between them. CDR1 is SGDLS and CDR2 is YYNGEE in the germline V gene. The CDR3 contains 16 residues. Based on the CDR3 plus reference TRBV9 and TRBJ2-1, the full variable domain is DSGVTQTPKHLITATGQRVTLRCSPRSGDLSVYWYQQSLDQGLQFLIQYYNGEERAKGNILERFSAQQFPDLHSELNLSSLELGDSALYFCASSSTRRGSYNEQFFGPGTRLTVL.

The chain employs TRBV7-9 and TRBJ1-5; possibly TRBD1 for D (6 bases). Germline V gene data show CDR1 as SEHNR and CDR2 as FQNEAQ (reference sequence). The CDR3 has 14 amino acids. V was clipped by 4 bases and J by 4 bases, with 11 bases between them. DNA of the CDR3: TGTGCCAGCAGCTCTACAAGGGGGAATCAGCCCCAGCATTTT. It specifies CASSSTRGNQPQHF.

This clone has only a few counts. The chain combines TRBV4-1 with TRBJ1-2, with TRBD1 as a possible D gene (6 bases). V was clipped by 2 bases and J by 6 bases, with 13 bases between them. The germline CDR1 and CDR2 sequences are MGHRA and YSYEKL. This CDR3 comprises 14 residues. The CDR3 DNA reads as TGCGCCAGCAGCCAAATCCGGGGGGCCGATGGCTACACCTTC. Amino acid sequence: CASSQIRGADGYTF.

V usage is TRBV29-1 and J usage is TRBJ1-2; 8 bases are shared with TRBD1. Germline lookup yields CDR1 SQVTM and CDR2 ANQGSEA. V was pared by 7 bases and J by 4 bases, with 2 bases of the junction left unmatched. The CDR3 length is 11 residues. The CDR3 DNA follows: TGCAGCGGTGGACAGGGCTATGGCTACACCTTC. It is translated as CSGGQGYGYTF.

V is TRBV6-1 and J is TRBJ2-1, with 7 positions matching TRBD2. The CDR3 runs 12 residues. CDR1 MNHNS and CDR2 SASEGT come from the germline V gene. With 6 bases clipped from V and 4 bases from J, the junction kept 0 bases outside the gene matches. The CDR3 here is CASSGGYNEQFF. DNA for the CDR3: TGTGCCAGCAGCGGGGGGTACAATGAGCAGTTCTTC.

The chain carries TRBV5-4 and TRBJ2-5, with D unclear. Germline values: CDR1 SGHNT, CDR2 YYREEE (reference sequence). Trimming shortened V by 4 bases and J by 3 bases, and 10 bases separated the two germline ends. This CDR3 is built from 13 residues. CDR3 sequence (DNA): TGTGCCAGCAGCAAGTATGGAGAAGAGACCCAGTACTTC. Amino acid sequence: CASSKYGEETQYF.

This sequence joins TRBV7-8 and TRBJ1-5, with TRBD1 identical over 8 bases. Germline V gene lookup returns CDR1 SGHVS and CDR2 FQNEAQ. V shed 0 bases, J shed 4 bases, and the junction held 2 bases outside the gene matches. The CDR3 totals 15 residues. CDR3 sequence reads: CASSLATGANQPQHF. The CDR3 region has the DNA TGTGCCAGCAGCTTAGCGACAGGGGCAAATCAGCCCCAGCATTTT.

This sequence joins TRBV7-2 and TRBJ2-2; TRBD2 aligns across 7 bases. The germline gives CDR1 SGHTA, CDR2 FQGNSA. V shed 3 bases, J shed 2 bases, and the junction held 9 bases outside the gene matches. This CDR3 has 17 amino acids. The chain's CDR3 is CASSFRVLAVNTGELFF. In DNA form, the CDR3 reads TGTGCCAGCAGCTTTCGGGTCCTAGCGGTTAACACCGGGGAGCTGTTTTTT.

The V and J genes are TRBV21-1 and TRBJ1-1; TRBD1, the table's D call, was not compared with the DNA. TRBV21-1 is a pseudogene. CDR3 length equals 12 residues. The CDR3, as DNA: TGTGCCAGCGGAAGGACAGGCCCTGAAGCTTTCTTT. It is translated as CASGRTGPEAFF.

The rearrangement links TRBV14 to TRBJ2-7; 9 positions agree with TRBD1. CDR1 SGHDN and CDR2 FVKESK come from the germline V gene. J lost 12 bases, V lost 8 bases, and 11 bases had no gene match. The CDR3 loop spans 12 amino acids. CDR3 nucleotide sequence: TGTGCCAGCGGACAGGGGAGATTACCTCGGTACTTC. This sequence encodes CASGQGRLPRYF.

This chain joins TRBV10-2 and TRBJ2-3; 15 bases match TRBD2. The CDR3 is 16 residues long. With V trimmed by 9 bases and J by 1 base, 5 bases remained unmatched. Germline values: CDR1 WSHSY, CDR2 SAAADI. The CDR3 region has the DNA TGCGCCAGTCGGACTAGCGGGGGGGCGGGCACAGATACGCAGTATTTT. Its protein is CASRTSGGAGTDTQYF.

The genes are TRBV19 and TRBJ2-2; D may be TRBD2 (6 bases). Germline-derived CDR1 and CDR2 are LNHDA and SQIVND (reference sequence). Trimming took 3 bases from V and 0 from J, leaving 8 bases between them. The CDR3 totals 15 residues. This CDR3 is CASSILAPNTGELFF. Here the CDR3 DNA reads TGTGCCAGTAGTATCCTAGCGCCGAACACCGGGGAGCTGTTTTTT.

The CDR3 protein is CASSLGLAGIYNEQFF. CDR3 bases: TGTGCCAGCAGCTTGGGACTAGCGGGCATCTACAATGAGCAGTTCTTC. This chain joins TRBV7-9 and TRBJ2-1; 12 bases are a match to TRBD2. Germline assignment: CDR1 SEHNR and CDR2 FQNEAQ (reference sequence). The CDR3 has 16 amino acids. With 3 bases clipped from V and 3 bases from J, the junction kept 3 bases outside the gene matches.

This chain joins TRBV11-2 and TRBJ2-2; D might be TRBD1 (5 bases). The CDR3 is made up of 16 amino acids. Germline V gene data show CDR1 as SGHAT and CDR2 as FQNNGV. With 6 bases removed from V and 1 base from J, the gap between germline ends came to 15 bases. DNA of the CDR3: TGTGCCAGCAGGGACACCTACGCCTTGAACACCGGGGAGCTGTTTTTT. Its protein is CASRDTYALNTGELFF.

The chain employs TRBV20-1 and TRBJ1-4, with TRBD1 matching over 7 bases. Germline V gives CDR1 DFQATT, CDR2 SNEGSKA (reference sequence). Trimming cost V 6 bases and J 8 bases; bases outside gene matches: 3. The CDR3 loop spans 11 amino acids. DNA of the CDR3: TGCAGTGCAGACAGGGAAGAAAAACTGTTTTTT. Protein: CSADREEKLFF.

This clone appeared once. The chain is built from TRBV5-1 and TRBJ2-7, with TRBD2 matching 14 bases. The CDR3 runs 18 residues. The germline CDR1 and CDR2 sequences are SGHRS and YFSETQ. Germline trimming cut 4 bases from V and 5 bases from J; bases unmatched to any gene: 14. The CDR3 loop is CASSQRRRLAGGSDEQYF. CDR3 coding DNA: TGCGCCAGCAGCCAACGCCGCCGACTAGCGGGAGGGTCGGACGAGCAGTACTTC.

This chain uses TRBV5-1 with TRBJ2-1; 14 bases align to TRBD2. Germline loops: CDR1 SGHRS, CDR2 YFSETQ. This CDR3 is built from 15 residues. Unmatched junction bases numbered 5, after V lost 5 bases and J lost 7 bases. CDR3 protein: CASSYGLAGGNEQFF. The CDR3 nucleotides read TGCGCCAGCAGTTACGGACTAGCGGGAGGTAATGAGCAGTTCTTC.

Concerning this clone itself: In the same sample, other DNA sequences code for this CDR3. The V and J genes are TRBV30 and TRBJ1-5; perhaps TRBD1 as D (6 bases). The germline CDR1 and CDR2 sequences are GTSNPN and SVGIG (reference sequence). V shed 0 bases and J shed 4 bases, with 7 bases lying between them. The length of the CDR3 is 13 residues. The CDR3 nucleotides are TGTGCCTGGAGTGTTCAGGGGAATCAGCCCCAGCATTTT. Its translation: CAWSVQGNQPQHF.

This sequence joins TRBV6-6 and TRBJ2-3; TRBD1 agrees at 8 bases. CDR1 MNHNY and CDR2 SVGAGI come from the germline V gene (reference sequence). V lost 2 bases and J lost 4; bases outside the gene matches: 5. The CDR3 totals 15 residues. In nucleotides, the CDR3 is TGTGCCAGCAGTTACCAGGACAGGGTTTCAGATACGCAGTATTTT. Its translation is CASSYQDRVSDTQYF.

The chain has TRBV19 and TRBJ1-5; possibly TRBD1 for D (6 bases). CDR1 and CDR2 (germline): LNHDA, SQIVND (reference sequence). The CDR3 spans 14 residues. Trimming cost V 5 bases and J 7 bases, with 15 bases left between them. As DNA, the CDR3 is TGTGCCAGTAGTGTTCTGGGGGCTGGACAGCCCCAGCATTTT. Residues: CASSVLGAGQPQHF. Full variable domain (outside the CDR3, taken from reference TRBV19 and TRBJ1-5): DGGITQSPKYLFRKEGQNVTLSCEQNLNHDAMYWYRQDPGQGLRLIYYSQIVNDFQKGDIAEGYSVSREKKESFPLTVTSAQKNPTAFYLCASSVLGAGQPQHFGDGTRLSIL.

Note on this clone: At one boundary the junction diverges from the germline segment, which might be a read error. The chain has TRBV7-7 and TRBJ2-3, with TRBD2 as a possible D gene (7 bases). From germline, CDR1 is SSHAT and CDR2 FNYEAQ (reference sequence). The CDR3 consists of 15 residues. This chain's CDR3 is CASSFGGGAADTQYF. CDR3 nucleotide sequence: TGTGCTAGCAGCTTTGGAGGGGGGGCCGCAGATACGCAGTATTTT.

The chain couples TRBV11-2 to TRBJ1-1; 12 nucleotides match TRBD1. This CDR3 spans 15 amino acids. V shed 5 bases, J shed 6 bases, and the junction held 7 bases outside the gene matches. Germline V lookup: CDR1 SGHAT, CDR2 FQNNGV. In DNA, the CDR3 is TGTGCCAGCAGCCCACCGGGACAGGGGGCTCCTGAAGCTTTCTTT. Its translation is CASSPPGQGAPEAFF.

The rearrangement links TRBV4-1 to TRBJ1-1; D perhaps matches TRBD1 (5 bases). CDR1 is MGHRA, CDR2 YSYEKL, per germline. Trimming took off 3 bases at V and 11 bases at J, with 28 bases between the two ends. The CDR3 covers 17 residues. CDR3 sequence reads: CASSQTGGTAVPGWAFF. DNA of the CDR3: TGCGCCAGCAGCCAGACTGGAGGGACCGCCGTGCCCGGGTGGGCTTTCTTT.

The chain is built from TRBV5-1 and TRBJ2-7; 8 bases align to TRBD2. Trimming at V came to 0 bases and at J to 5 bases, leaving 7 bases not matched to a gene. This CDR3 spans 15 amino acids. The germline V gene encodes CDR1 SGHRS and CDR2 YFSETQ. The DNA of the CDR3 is TGCGCCAGCAGCTTGGGGCGGGGGGAACGGAACGAGCAGTACTTC. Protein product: CASSLGRGERNEQYF. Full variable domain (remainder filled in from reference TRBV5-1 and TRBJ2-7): KAGVTQTPRYLIKTRGQQVTLSCSPISGHRSVSWYQQTPGQGLQFLFEYFSETQRNKGNFPGRFSGRQFSNSRSEMNVSTLELGDSALYLCASSLGRGERNEQYFGPGTRLTVT.

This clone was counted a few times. DNA of the CDR3: TGTGCCATCAGAAGCGAGCCTAGCGGAATATACGAGCAGTACTTC. It codes for CAIRSEPSGIYEQYF. V usage is TRBV10-3 and J usage is TRBJ2-7; 7 bases map to TRBD2. This CDR3 is built from 15 residues. Germline-derived CDR1 and CDR2 are ENHRY and SYGVKD. The junction had 12 bases not matched to a gene; V was cut back by 6 bases and J by 4 bases.

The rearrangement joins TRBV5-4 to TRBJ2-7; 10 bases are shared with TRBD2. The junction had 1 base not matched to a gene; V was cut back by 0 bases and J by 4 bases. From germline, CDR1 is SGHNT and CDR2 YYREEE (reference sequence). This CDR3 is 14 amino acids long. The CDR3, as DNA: TGTGCCAGCAGCTTGGCTAGCGGGAGTTACGAGCAGTACTTC. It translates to CASSLASGSYEQYF.

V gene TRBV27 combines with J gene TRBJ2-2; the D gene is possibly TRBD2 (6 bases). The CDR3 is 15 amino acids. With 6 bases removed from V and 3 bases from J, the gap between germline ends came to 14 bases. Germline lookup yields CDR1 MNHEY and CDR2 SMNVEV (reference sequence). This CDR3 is CASSPGTDYTGELFF. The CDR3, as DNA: TGTGCCAGCAGCCCAGGGACTGATTACACCGGGGAGCTGTTTTTT.

The CDR3 region is CASSPQAGDTQYF. In DNA, the CDR3 is TGCGCCAGCAGCCCCCAGGCGGGGGATACGCAGTATTTT. The rearrangement links TRBV5-1 to TRBJ2-3; TRBD2 is a possible D gene (6 bases). V shed 4 bases and J shed 6 bases, with 12 bases lying between them. Germline lookup yields CDR1 SGHRS and CDR2 YFSETQ. The CDR3 extends over 13 amino acids.

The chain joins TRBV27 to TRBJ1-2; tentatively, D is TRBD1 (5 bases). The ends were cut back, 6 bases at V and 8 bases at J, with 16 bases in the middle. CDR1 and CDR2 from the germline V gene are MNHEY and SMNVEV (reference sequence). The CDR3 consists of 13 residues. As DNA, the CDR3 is TGTGCCAGCAGCCACGAAGGGGATCGAGGCTACACCTTC. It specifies CASSHEGDRGYTF.